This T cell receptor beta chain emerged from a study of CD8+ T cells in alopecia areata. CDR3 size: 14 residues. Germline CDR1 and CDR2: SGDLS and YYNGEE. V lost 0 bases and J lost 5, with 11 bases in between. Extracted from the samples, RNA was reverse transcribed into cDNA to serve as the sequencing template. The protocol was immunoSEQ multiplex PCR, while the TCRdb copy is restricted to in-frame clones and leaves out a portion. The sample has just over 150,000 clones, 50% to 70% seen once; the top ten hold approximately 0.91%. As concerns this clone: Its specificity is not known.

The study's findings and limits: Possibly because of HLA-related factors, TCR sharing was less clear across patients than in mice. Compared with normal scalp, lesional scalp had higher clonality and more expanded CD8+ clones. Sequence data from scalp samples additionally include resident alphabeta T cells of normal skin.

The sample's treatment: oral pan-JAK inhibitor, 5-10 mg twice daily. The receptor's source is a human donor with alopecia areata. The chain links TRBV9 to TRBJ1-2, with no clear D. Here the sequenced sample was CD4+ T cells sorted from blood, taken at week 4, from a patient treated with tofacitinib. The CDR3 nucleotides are TGTGCCAGCAGCGTAGTTCTAGCTTTGTATGGCTACACCTTC. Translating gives CASSVVLALYGYTF.